The 22 T cell receptor beta chains below all came from one sample that was sequenced in a study of blood T cell repertoires in COVID-19. The repertoire was sequenced with immunoSEQ multiplex PCR; TCRdb's copy has only in-frame clones and lacks some. The profile shows under 250,000 clones, roughly 85% of them singletons. What was sequenced was peripheral blood. All receptors come from a woman aged 80 or older with acute or convalescent COVID-19.

V gene TRBV28 combines with J gene TRBJ1-2; possibly TRBD1 for D (5 bases). V was cut by 4 bases and J by 4 bases, with 16 bases left in between. Per germline, CDR1 MDHEN and CDR2 SYDVKM. The CDR3 has 15 residues. The DNA for the CDR3 is TGTGCCAGCAGTTCCCCAGGGTCTTTCTTCTATGGCTACACCTTC. It is translated as CASSSPGSFFYGYTF.

This chain connects TRBV29-1 to TRBJ2-3; 14 bases line up with TRBD2. The germline V gene encodes CDR1 SQVTM and CDR2 ANQGSEA. V lost 3 bases and J lost 4; bases outside the gene matches: 3. The CDR3 loop spans 15 amino acids. CDR3 sequence: CSVDRLAGGSDTQYF. CDR3 DNA: TGCAGCGTTGACAGACTAGCGGGGGGGTCAGATACGCAGTATTTT.

The chain joins TRBV30 to TRBJ1-2; D unresolved. This CDR3 has 12 amino acids. V was cut by 3 bases and J by 2 bases, with 7 bases left in between. Germline V CDR1 and CDR2: GTSNPN, SVGIG (reference sequence). Written as DNA, the CDR3 is TGTGCCTGGAGCCCCAGAAACTATGGCTACACCTTC. This codes for CAWSPRNYGYTF.

V usage is TRBV4-1 and J usage is TRBJ1-4, with TRBD1 matching 7 bases. The CDR3 is 16 residues long. The germline gives CDR1 MGHRA, CDR2 YSYEKL. V trimming: 0 bases; J trimming: 7 bases; junction bases outside the gene matches: 8. Here the CDR3 DNA reads TGCGCCAGCAGCCAAGATAGCAGACAGGGCGGTGAAAAACTGTTTTTT. Residues: CASSQDSRQGGEKLFF.

The J gene is TRBJ1-1, the V gene TRBV24-1; no clear D gene. The CDR3 runs 15 residues. V lost 3 bases, J lost 1 base, and 11 bases lay in between. CDR1 is KGHDR and CDR2 is SFDVKD in the germline V gene. CDR3 residues: CATSDATRGNTEAFF. CDR3 DNA sequence: TGTGCCACCAGTGATGCGACCCGAGGGAACACTGAAGCTTTCTTT.

The chain is built from TRBV5-4 and TRBJ2-6; 7 nucleotides agree with TRBD1. The CDR3 extends over 17 amino acids. From germline, CDR1 is SGHNT and CDR2 YYREEE (reference sequence). Losses at the gene ends were 4 bases for V and 0 bases for J; bases not matched to a gene: 7. For the CDR3, the DNA is TGTGCCAGCAGCCTCGGACAGGCCCACTCTGGGGCCAACGTCCTGACTTTC. Translating gives CASSLGQAHSGANVLTF.

V is TRBV15 and J is TRBJ1-2; D gene unclear. The CDR3 contains 16 residues. Trimming removed 4 bases from V and 4 bases from J, with 19 bases in between. The germline V gene has CDR1 LNHNV and CDR2 YYDKDF (reference sequence). The CDR3 is CATSTKSRPNPYGYTF. As DNA, the CDR3 is TGTGCCACCAGCACTAAGTCTAGGCCGAACCCCTATGGCTACACCTTC.

The chain has TRBV6-6 and TRBJ1-2; 9 nucleotides align to TRBD1. This CDR3 spans 13 amino acids. Germline V gene data show CDR1 as MNHNY and CDR2 as SVGAGI (reference sequence). With 4 bases clipped from V and 6 bases from J, the junction kept 3 bases outside the gene matches. Written as DNA, the CDR3 is TGTGCCAGCAGTTCACAGGGGGCGCATGGCTACACCTTC. Protein product: CASSSQGAHGYTF.

The chain combines TRBV27 with TRBJ1-6; D is ambiguous. The CDR3 spans 14 residues. V was pared by 3 bases and J by 4 bases, with 7 bases between. From germline, CDR1 is MNHEY and CDR2 SMNVEV (reference sequence). The CDR3 sequence is CASSFGGYNSPLHF. The CDR3 DNA reads as TGTGCCAGCAGTTTCGGAGGATATAATTCACCCCTCCACTTT.

Only a few counts were recorded for this clone. The chain uses TRBV7-2 and TRBJ2-7; 8 bases map to TRBD1. The CDR3 sequence is 14 residues long. The V gene's germline CDR1 is SGHTA and CDR2 FQGNSA. V shed 6 bases and J 4 bases; nucleotides not matched to a gene: 8. CDR3 DNA: TGTGCCAGCAGGGGGACAGGCTTGGGGTACGAGCAGTACTTC. Residues: CASRGTGLGYEQYF. Full variable domain (remainder filled in from reference TRBV7-2 and TRBJ2-7): GAGVSQSPSNKVTEKGKDVELRCDPISGHTALYWYRQSLGQGLEFLIYFQGNSAPDKSGLPSDRFSAERTGGSVSTLTIQRTQQEDSAVYLCASRGTGLGYEQYFGPGTRLTVT.

The V gene is TRBV18, the J gene TRBJ2-2, with 7 positions matching TRBD1. Germline CDR1 reads KGHSH; CDR2 reads LQKENI. V trimming: 5 bases; J trimming: 2 bases; junction bases outside the gene matches: 5. The CDR3 consists of 15 residues. CDR3 loop: CASSFRQGNTGELFF. In DNA, the CDR3 is TGTGCCAGCTCATTCCGACAGGGAAACACCGGGGAGCTGTTTTTT.

The gene calls are TRBV12-3 or TRBV12-4 and TRBJ1-2, with 7 bases lining up with TRBD1. Losses at the gene ends were 6 bases for V and 8 bases for J; bases not matched to a gene: 3. This CDR3 is 11 amino acids long. CDR3 sequence reads: CASSAGGGYTF. The CDR3 DNA sequence: TGTGCCAGCAGCGCAGGGGGGGGCTACACCTTC.

This clone was seen once. The chain recombines TRBV12-3 or TRBV12-4 with TRBJ2-1; D call uncertain. The CDR3 runs to 13 residues. V dropped 6 bases and J dropped 7 bases, with 13 bases sitting between them. This CDR3 reads CASRRTEINEQFF. The CDR3, as DNA: TGTGCCAGCAGGAGAACAGAAATTAATGAGCAGTTCTTC.

The rearrangement links TRBV18 to TRBJ2-3; D is perhaps TRBD2 (5 bases). There are 14 residues in the CDR3. Germline V gene data show CDR1 as KGHSH and CDR2 as LQKENI. V gave up 8 bases and J gave up 3 bases, with 15 bases separating them. CDR3 sequence: CASKAGVETDTQYF. In nucleotides, the CDR3 is TGTGCCAGCAAGGCCGGGGTAGAGACAGATACGCAGTATTTT.

This clone was recorded a few times. The chain couples TRBV7-8 to TRBJ1-5; D not certain. V lost 4 bases and J lost 3, with 10 bases in between. CDR1 and CDR2 from the germline V gene are SGHVS and FQNEAQ. The CDR3 consists of 14 residues. The CDR3 spells CASSSGLTNQPQHF. In DNA, the CDR3 is TGTGCCAGCAGCTCCGGACTGACCAATCAGCCCCAGCATTTT.

This sequence joins TRBV5-1 and TRBJ1-1, with 9 bases aligning to TRBD1. Germline assignment: CDR1 SGHRS and CDR2 YFSETQ. The junction had 15 bases not matched to a gene; V was cut back by 3 bases and J by 6 bases. The CDR3 runs 17 residues. CDR3 amino acids: CASSSLTTGGQVAEAFF. The CDR3 coding sequence is TGCGCCAGCAGCTCGCTCACCACAGGGGGCCAAGTCGCTGAAGCTTTCTTT.

This chain joins TRBV7-9 and TRBJ2-3, with 10 positions matching TRBD2. Trimming at V came to 1 base and at J to 6 bases, leaving 7 bases not matched to a gene. Germline loops: CDR1 SEHNR, CDR2 FQNEAQ (reference sequence). The CDR3 runs 16 residues. CDR3 loop: CASSLGPAGGSDTQYF. The CDR3 nucleotides are TGTGCCAGCAGCTTAGGACCAGCGGGGGGGTCGGATACGCAGTATTTT.

The rearrangement joins TRBV7-2 to TRBJ2-7; 9 bases are a match to TRBD2. Germline V gene data show CDR1 as SGHTA and CDR2 as FQGNSA. V shed 4 bases and J 7 bases; nucleotides not matched to a gene: 8. CDR3 length equals 14 residues. The DNA of the CDR3 is TGTGCCAGCAGCTCTCGCGGGGGGGGTGGGGAGCAGTACTTC. This sequence encodes CASSSRGGGGEQYF.

The chain combines TRBV6-5 with TRBJ1-1, with unresolved D. Trimming shortened V by 5 bases and J by 3 bases, and 16 bases separated the two germline ends. This CDR3 region has 15 residues. Germline V gene sequence: CDR1 MNHEY, CDR2 SVGAGI. The CDR3 loop reads CASSPQASGYTEAFF. CDR3 DNA sequence: TGTGCCAGCAGTCCCCAGGCCTCCGGCTACACTGAAGCTTTCTTT.

The genes are TRBV19 and TRBJ1-6; perhaps TRBD1 as D (6 bases). The V end was cut by 4 bases, the J end by 4 bases, with 11 bases between. Germline-derived CDR1 and CDR2 are LNHDA and SQIVND (reference sequence). The CDR3 consists of 15 residues. As DNA, the CDR3 is TGTGCCAGTAGTACGGACAGACCTTATAATTCACCCCTCCACTTT. Its protein product is CASSTDRPYNSPLHF.

The V call is TRBV5-1, the J call TRBJ2-7; TRBD1 aligns across 11 bases. V gave up 2 bases and J gave up 7 bases; unmatched junction bases: 5. CDR1 SGHRS and CDR2 YFSETQ come from the germline V gene. This CDR3 contains 14 residues. CDR3 amino acids: CASSFGQGAEEQYF. Here the CDR3 DNA reads TGCGCCAGCAGCTTCGGACAGGGGGCGGAAGAGCAGTACTTC.

V and J are TRBV7-2 and TRBJ2-3, with 13 positions matching TRBD2. The CDR3 is made up of 17 amino acids. J gave up 0 bases and V 5 bases, and 5 bases lay outside the gene matches. CDR1 is SGHTA, CDR2 FQGNSA, per germline. CDR3 protein: CASSPRLAGGSTDTQYF. The CDR3 coding sequence is TGTGCCAGCAGCCCTCGACTAGCGGGGGGAAGCACAGATACGCAGTATTTT.